This TCR beta chain was captured in a study of early T cells in non-severe SARS-CoV-2 infection. This clonotype was seen ten or more times. TCRdb ran MiXCR on the 5' RACE reads and lists one entry per CDR3 protein. The repertoire includes tens of thousands of distinct CDR3 sequences, approximately 13% of them detected once, and around 2.8% sits in the top ten. Per the germline V gene, CDR1 is SGHDN and CDR2 is FVKESK. V dropped 4 bases and J dropped 11; count of bases not matched to a gene: 12. The CDR3 consists of 15 residues. The V gene is TRBV14, the J gene TRBJ2-4, with 9 bases lining up with TRBD1. This TCR derives from an adult who was a healthcare worker with PCR-confirmed SARS-CoV-2 infection or an uninfected control (not recorded which). The sequencing here drew on whole blood, taken at baseline. CDR3 DNA: TGTGCCAGCAGCCGGGTCACAGGGGGCCTCAGCGTTCAGTACTTC. The encoded protein is CASSRVTGGLSVQYF.